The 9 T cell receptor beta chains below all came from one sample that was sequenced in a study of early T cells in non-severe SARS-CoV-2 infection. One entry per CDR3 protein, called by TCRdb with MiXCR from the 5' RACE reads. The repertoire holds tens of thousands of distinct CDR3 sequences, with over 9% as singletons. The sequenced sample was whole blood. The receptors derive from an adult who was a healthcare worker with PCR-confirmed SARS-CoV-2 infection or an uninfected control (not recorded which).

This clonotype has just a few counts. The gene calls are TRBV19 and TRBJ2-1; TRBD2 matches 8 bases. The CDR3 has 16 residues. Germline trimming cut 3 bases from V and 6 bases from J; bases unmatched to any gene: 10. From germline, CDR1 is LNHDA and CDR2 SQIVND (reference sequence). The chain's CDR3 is CASSIPRTSSPNEQFF. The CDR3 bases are TGTGCCAGTAGTATCCCTAGGACTAGCTCACCCAATGAGCAGTTCTTC.

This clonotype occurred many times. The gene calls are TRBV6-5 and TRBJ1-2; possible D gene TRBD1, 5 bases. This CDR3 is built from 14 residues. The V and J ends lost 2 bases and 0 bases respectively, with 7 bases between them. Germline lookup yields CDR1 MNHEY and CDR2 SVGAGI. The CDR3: CASSYRQTNYGYTF. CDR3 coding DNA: TGTGCCAGCAGTTACAGACAGACTAACTATGGCTACACCTTC.

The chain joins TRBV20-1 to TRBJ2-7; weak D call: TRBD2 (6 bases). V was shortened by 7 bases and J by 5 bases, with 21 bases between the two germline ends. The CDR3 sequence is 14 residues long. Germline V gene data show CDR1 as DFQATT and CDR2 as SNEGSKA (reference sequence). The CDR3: CSVLRSGVSNEQYF. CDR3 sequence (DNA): TGCAGTGTACTCCGTTCGGGAGTTAGCAACGAGCAGTACTTC.

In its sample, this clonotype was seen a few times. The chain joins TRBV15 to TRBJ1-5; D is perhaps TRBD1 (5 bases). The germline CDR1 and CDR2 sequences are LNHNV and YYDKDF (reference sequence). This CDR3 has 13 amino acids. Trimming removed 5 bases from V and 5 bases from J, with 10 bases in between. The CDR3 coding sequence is TGTGCCACCAGCGATCAGGGAGATCAGCCCCAGCATTTT. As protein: CATSDQGDQPQHF.

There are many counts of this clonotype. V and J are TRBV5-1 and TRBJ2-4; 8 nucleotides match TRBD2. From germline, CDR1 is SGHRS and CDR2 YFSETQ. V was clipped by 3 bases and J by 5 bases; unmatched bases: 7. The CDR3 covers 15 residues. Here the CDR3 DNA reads TGCGCCAGCAGCTGGTCCGGACTAGCTGAAAACATTCAGTACTTC. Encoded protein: CASSWSGLAENIQYF.

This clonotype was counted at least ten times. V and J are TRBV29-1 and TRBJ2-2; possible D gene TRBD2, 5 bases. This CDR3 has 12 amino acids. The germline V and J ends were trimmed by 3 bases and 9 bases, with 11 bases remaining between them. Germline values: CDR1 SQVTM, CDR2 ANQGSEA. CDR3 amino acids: CSVDEGERELFF. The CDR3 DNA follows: TGCAGCGTTGATGAGGGTGAAAGGGAGCTGTTTTTT.

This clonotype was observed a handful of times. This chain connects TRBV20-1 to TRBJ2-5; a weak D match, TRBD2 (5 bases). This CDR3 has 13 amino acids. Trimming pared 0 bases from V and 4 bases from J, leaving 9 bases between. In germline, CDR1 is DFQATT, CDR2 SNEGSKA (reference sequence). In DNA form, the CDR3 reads TGCAGTGCTAGAGAAAGTGGGAGAGAGACCCAGTACTTC. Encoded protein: CSARESGRETQYF.

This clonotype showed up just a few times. The CDR3 DNA follows: TGTGCCAGCACGAGACAGGGGGATCATACGCAGTATTTT. It translates to CASTRQGDHTQYF. The rearrangement uses TRBV7-2 and TRBJ2-3; 9 nucleotides match TRBD1. With 7 bases clipped from V and 7 bases from J, the junction kept 6 bases outside the gene matches. The germline V gene has CDR1 SGHTA and CDR2 FQGNSA. The CDR3 is 13 amino acids.

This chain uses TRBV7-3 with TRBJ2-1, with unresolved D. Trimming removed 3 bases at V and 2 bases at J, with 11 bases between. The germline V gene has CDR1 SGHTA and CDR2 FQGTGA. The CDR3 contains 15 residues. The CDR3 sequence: CASSLGPSPYNEQFF. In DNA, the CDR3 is TGTGCCAGCAGCTTGGGCCCGAGCCCCTACAATGAGCAGTTCTTC.